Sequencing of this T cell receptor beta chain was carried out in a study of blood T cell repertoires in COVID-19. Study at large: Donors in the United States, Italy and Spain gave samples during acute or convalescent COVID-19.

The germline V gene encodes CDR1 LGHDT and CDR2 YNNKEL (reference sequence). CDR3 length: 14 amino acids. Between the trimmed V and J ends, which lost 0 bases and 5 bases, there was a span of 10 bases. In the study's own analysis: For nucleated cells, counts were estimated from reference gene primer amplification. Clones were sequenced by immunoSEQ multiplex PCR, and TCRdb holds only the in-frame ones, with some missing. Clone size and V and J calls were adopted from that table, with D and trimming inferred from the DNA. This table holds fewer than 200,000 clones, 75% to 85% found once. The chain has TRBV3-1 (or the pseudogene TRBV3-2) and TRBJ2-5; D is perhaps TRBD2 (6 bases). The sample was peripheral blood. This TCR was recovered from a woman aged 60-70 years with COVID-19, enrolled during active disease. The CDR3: CASSQDLGRETQYF. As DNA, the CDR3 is TGTGCCAGCAGCCAAGATTTGGGGAGGGAGACCCAGTACTTC.